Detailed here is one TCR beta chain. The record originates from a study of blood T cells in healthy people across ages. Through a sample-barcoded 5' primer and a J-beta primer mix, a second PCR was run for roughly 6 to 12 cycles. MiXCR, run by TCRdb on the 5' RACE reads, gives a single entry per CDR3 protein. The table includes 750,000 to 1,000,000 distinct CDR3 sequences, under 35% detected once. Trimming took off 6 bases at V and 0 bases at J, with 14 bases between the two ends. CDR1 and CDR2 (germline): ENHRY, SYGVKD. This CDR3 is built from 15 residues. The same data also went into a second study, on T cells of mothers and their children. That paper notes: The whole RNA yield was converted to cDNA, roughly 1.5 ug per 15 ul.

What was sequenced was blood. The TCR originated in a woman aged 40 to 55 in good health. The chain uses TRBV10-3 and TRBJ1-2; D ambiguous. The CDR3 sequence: CAIRTLTLANYGYTF. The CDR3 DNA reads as TGTGCCATCAGGACACTTACCCTAGCTAACTATGGCTACACCTTC.